The 9 T cell receptor beta chains in this list originate from one sample, sequenced in a study of cytotoxic CD8 clonotypes in ibrutinib-treated CLL. Profiling relied on immunoSEQ multiplex PCR, and the TCRdb table lists in-frame clones only, not all of them. The repertoire holds around 140,000 clones, with 70% to 80% as singletons. Sequencing used PBMCs, obtained after 12 months of ibrutinib treatment. The source is a human donor with chronic lymphocytic leukemia.

The rearrangement joins TRBV19 to TRBJ2-5; 7 nucleotides agree with TRBD1. Per germline, CDR1 LNHDA and CDR2 SQIVND (reference sequence). The CDR3 length is 13 residues. Trimming removed 3 bases from V and 2 bases from J; junction bases left unmatched: 0. The CDR3: CASSIRGQETQYF. The CDR3 DNA reads TGTGCCAGTAGTATCAGGGGGCAAGAGACCCAGTACTTC.

The J gene is TRBJ2-1, the V gene TRBV9; D is possibly TRBD2 (5 bases). This CDR3 is 15 amino acids long. Germline values: CDR1 SGDLS, CDR2 YYNGEE. Trimming removed 3 bases at V and 5 bases at J, with 15 bases between. The chain's CDR3 is CASSAQRSLNNEQFF. CDR3 bases: TGTGCCAGCAGCGCCCAGCGGTCCCTTAACAATGAGCAGTTCTTC. The full variable domain, with the rest looked up from reference TRBV9 and TRBJ2-1, is DSGVTQTPKHLITATGQRVTLRCSPRSGDLSVYWYQQSLDQGLQFLIQYYNGEERAKGNILERFSAQQFPDLHSELNLSSLELGDSALYFCASSAQRSLNNEQFFGPGTRLTVL.

The V gene is TRBV10-3, the J gene TRBJ1-5; unclear D gene. V gave up 6 bases and J gave up 10 bases, with 4 bases separating them. From germline, CDR1 is ENHRY and CDR2 SYGVKD. The CDR3 is 9 residues long. The CDR3 spells CAISHPQHF. CDR3 DNA: TGTGCCATCAGCCATCCCCAGCATTTT.

This clone appeared a few times. The chain combines TRBV7-6 with TRBJ2-7; 12 positions agree with TRBD2. V gave up 5 bases and J gave up 6 bases; unmatched junction bases: 8. Germline values: CDR1 SGHVS, CDR2 FNYEAQ. The CDR3 is 15 residues long. CDR3 sequence (DNA): TGTGCCAGCAGCGATACTAGCGGGAGGTTTGGCGAGCAGTACTTC. The encoded protein is CASSDTSGRFGEQYF.

The gene calls are TRBV18 and TRBJ2-3; 7 nucleotides align to TRBD2. Germline loops: CDR1 KGHSH, CDR2 LQKENI. The CDR3 is made up of 17 amino acids. After removal of 4 bases from V and 0 bases from J, the junction contained 10 bases not matched to a gene. The CDR3 coding sequence is TGTGCCAGCTCACGCAACTCGCCAGCGGGAAGCACAGATACGCAGTATTTT. This gives the protein CASSRNSPAGSTDTQYF.

The rearrangement joins TRBV7-9 to TRBJ2-3; D is perhaps TRBD2 (6 bases). CDR1 SEHNR and CDR2 FQNEAQ come from the germline V gene (reference sequence). The CDR3 loop spans 13 amino acids. Trimming removed 5 bases at V and 4 bases at J, with 10 bases between. In DNA, the CDR3 is TGTGCCAGCAGCCCCGGAGGGGCAGATACGCAGTATTTT. It encodes CASSPGGADTQYF.

Notes on this clone: Sequence at one end of the junction differs from germline and may be a read error. The chain employs TRBV6-1 and TRBJ2-3; maybe TRBD2 (6 bases). The germline V gene encodes CDR1 MNHNS and CDR2 SASEGT. The CDR3 covers 11 residues. The CDR3 DNA sequence: TGTGCCAGCAGTGAAGCTTTTTGGGACTTTTTT. Amino acid sequence: CASSEAFWDFF.

V usage is TRBV28 and J usage is TRBJ2-5; TRBD1 matches 9 bases. The CDR3 sequence is 15 residues long. With V trimmed by 7 bases and J by 0 bases, 6 bases remained unmatched. Germline CDR1 MDHEN, CDR2 SYDVKM. The CDR3 here is CASNPGTGYQETQYF. The CDR3, as DNA: TGTGCCAGCAACCCCGGGACAGGGTACCAAGAGACCCAGTACTTC.

The chain's CDR3 is CASVSQGTEAFF. Written as DNA, the CDR3 is TGTGCCAGCGTGAGCCAAGGGACTGAAGCTTTCTTT. The gene calls are TRBV9 and TRBJ1-1; D call uncertain. Germline CDR1 is SGDLS and CDR2 is YYNGEE. The CDR3 contains 12 residues. Trimming cost V 7 bases and J 5 bases, with 12 bases left between them.